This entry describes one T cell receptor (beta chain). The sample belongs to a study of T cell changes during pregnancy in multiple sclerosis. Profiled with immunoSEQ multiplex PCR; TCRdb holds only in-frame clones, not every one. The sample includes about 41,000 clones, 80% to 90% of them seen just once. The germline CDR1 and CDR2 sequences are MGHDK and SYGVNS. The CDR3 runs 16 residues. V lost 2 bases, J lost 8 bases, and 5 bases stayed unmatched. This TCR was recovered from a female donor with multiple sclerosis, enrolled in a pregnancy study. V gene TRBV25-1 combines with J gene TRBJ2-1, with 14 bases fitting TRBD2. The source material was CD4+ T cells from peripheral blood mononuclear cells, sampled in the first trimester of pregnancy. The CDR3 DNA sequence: TGTGCCAGCAGTGAAAGACTAGCGGGAGGGGGCGATGAGCAGTTCTTC. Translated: CASSERLAGGGDEQFF.